The 17 T cell receptor beta chains below were found in one sample sequenced in a study of identical twins. TCRdb called the 5' RACE reads again in MiXCR, with one record for every CDR3 protein. The table lists just over 450,000 distinct CDR3 sequences, over 12% of them singletons, with roughly 0.56% in the top ten. This sample was also put to use in a study of yellow fever vaccine responses in identical twins.

The sample taken for sequencing was CD4+ T cells sorted from blood. Receptor source: a woman aged 18-29 years in good health.

This clonotype showed up just a few times. The rearrangement uses TRBV7-8 and TRBJ2-7; 10 nucleotides match TRBD2. This CDR3 has 16 residues. J was trimmed by 4 bases and V by 4 bases; bases with no gene match: 10. The V gene's germline CDR1 is SGHVS and CDR2 FQNEAQ. DNA of the CDR3: TGTGCCAGCAGCTCTGGACTCGGGACTAGCGAATACGAGCAGTACTTC. It codes for CASSSGLGTSEYEQYF.

The rearrangement joins TRBV5-4 to TRBJ2-2, with TRBD1 matching 8 bases. With V trimmed by 2 bases and J by 3 bases, 3 bases remained unmatched. In germline, CDR1 is SGHNT, CDR2 YYREEE (reference sequence). CDR3 length: 15 amino acids. This chain's CDR3 is CASSLATGDTGELFF. For the CDR3, the DNA is TGTGCCAGCAGCTTAGCGACAGGGGACACCGGGGAGCTGTTTTTT.

This clonotype was recorded many times. This rearrangement joins TRBV12-3 or TRBV12-4 to TRBJ1-1; unclear D gene. The CDR3 is made up of 15 amino acids. Trimming shortened V by 2 bases and J by 0 bases, and 10 bases separated the two germline ends. CDR3 coding DNA: TGTGCCAGCAGTTTATCAGGTCCGATGAACACTGAAGCTTTCTTT. This sequence encodes CASSLSGPMNTEAFF.

This clonotype was counted only a few times. The V call is TRBV25-1, the J call TRBJ2-7; D tentatively reads TRBD1 or TRBD2 (5 bases each). V was trimmed by 5 bases and J by 3 bases, leaving 14 bases between them. The CDR3 has 14 residues. Per the germline V gene, CDR1 is MGHDK and CDR2 is SYGVNS. The CDR3, as DNA: TGTGCCAGCAGTTCTAGAGAGGGGTTCTACGAGCAGTACTTC. Protein sequence: CASSSREGFYEQYF.

In this sample, this clonotype turned up many times. Sequence at one end of the junction differs from germline and may be a read error. This chain uses TRBV12-3 or TRBV12-4 with TRBJ2-7, with D perhaps given as TRBD1 or TRBD2 (5 bases each). This CDR3 has 15 amino acids. CDR3 sequence reads: CASSLVGGSSYEQYF. In DNA form, the CDR3 reads TGTGCCAGCAGCTTAGTTGGGGGAAGCTCCTACGAGCAGTACTTC.

This clonotype occurred a few times. One end of the junction varies from germline; a read error may be responsible. V usage is TRBV7-9 and J usage is TRBJ2-7; D might be TRBD1 or TRBD2, each matching 5 bases. Germline assignment: CDR1 SEHNR and CDR2 FQNEAQ (reference sequence). This CDR3 region has 16 residues. The CDR3 sequence: CASSGGLGVVSHEQYF. The CDR3 nucleotides are TGTGCCAGCAGCGGCGGGCTGGGGGTTGTCTCCCACGAGCAGTACTTC. Drawing the rest from reference TRBV7-9 and TRBJ2-7, the complete variable domain is DTGVSQNPRHKITKRGQNVTFRCDPISEHNRLYWYRQTLGQGPEFLTYFQNEAQLEKSRLLSDRFSAERPKGSFSTLEIQRTEQGDSAMYLCASSGGLGVVSHEQYFGPGTRLTVT.

This chain connects TRBV19 to TRBJ2-5, with 7 bases that match TRBD1. V lost 5 bases and J lost 4; bases outside the gene matches: 10. The CDR3 loop spans 15 amino acids. The germline CDR1 and CDR2 sequences are LNHDA and SQIVND (reference sequence). In DNA form, the CDR3 reads TGTGCCAGTAGTCCCCGGGACAGCCGAGGAGAGACCCAGTACTTC. Translated, it gives CASSPRDSRGETQYF. Using reference TRBV19 and TRBJ2-5 for the parts outside the CDR3, the full variable domain is DGGITQSPKYLFRKEGQNVTLSCEQNLNHDAMYWYRQDPGQGLRLIYYSQIVNDFQKGDIAEGYSVSREKKESFPLTVTSAQKNPTAFYLCASSPRDSRGETQYFGPGTRLLVL.

In the case of this clonotype: A much bigger clone sits one base away, suggesting this may be a read error. The rearrangement uses TRBV20-1 and TRBJ1-2; unclear D gene. Germline CDR1 and CDR2: DFQATT and SNEGSKA (reference sequence). This CDR3 region has 16 residues. CDR3 DNA sequence: TGCAGAGCTATCGGGCTCCCTACGTGGGCTAACTATGGCTACACCTTC. Its protein product is CRAIGLPTWANYGYTF.

This clonotype was found a few times. CDR3: CASSLYENQPQHF. Written as DNA, the CDR3 is TGTGCCAGCAGCTTATACGAGAATCAGCCCCAGCATTTT. The chain couples TRBV7-2 to TRBJ1-5; D gene uncertain. V was cut by 2 bases and J by 4 bases, with 6 bases left in between. Per the germline V gene, CDR1 is SGHTA and CDR2 is FQGNSA. The CDR3 is made up of 13 amino acids.

In this sample, this clonotype turned up many times. The chain links TRBV10-3 to TRBJ2-7; D tentatively fits TRBD1 or TRBD2 (5 bases each). Germline-derived CDR1 and CDR2 are ENHRY and SYGVKD. This CDR3 region has 11 residues. V lost 4 bases, J lost 8 bases, and 9 bases lay in between. As DNA, the CDR3 is TGTGCCATCAGTGGACCGGGACAGCAGTACTTC. Translated: CAISGPGQQYF.

The chain recombines TRBV20-1 with TRBJ2-4; D is ambiguous. V dropped 0 bases and J dropped 9 bases, with 15 bases sitting between them. The CDR3 is 14 residues long. CDR1 is DFQATT, CDR2 SNEGSKA, per germline (reference sequence). The CDR3: CSARDLGVVGIQYF. CDR3 sequence (DNA): TGCAGTGCTAGAGATTTAGGCGTGGTCGGCATTCAGTACTTC.

This clonotype was seen only a few times. CDR3 sequence: CATSQAGGPIDTQYF. The CDR3 DNA reads as TGTGCCACCAGCCAAGCGGGGGGGCCGATAGATACGCAGTATTTT. V usage is TRBV15 and J usage is TRBJ2-3, with TRBD2 identical over 10 bases. Germline CDR1 is LNHNV and CDR2 is YYDKDF (reference sequence). V shed 5 bases, J shed 5 bases, and the junction held 7 bases outside the gene matches. CDR3 length equals 15 residues. The full variable domain, its missing parts supplied by reference TRBV15 and TRBJ2-3, is DAMVIQNPRYQVTQFGKPVTLSCSQTLNHNVMYWYQQKSSQAPKLLFHYYDKDFNNEADTPDNFQSRRPNTSFCFLDIRSPGLGDTAMYLCATSQAGGPIDTQYFGPGTRLTVL.

This clonotype has a handful of counts. V gene TRBV5-1 combines with J gene TRBJ2-1; 13 bases match TRBD2. This CDR3 is 15 amino acids long. V lost 4 bases to trimming and J lost 8 bases; unmatched junction nucleotides: 6. Germline CDR1 is SGHRS and CDR2 is YFSETQ. CDR3 sequence: CASSRGTSGTDEQFF. The CDR3 DNA reads as TGCGCCAGCAGCCGGGGGACTAGCGGGACCGATGAGCAGTTCTTC.

The chain has TRBV24-1 and TRBJ2-1, with a possible D match to TRBD1 (5 bases). V dropped 4 bases and J dropped 5 bases, with 17 bases sitting between them. CDR1 and CDR2 from the germline V gene are KGHDR and SFDVKD. The CDR3 has 16 residues. CDR3 DNA sequence: TGTGCCACCAGTGACCCTCTCCGACAAGGGGACAATGAGCAGTTCTTC. Protein product: CATSDPLRQGDNEQFF.

This clonotype was found a few times. The chain has TRBV11-1 and TRBJ1-1, with 7 positions matching TRBD1. This CDR3 has 15 residues. After removal of 0 bases from V and 5 bases from J, the junction contained 6 bases not matched to a gene. Germline CDR1 is SGHAT and CDR2 is FQDESV (reference sequence). In nucleotides, the CDR3 is TGTGCCAGCAGCTTAGCCCGACAGGGAGGGACTGAAGCTTTCTTT. Its protein product is CASSLARQGGTEAFF.

In this sample, this clonotype turned up a few times. The chain joins TRBV7-2 to TRBJ2-7; D perhaps matches TRBD1 (6 bases). With 2 bases removed from V and 2 bases from J, the gap between germline ends came to 13 bases. Germline loops: CDR1 SGHTA, CDR2 FQGNSA. This CDR3 spans 15 amino acids. This CDR3 reads CASSLPRTETYEQYF. DNA of the CDR3: TGTGCCAGCAGCTTACCCCGGACAGAGACCTACGAGCAGTACTTC.

The rearrangement uses TRBV28 and TRBJ2-7; D not resolved. CDR3 length equals 17 residues. Per the germline V gene, CDR1 is MDHEN and CDR2 is SYDVKM. Trimming left V 4 bases short and J 1 base short, with 20 bases between. The CDR3 DNA reads as TGTGCCAGCAGTTACCCCCTAAGTCATTCACCGTCCTACGAGCAGTACTTC. Amino acid sequence: CASSYPLSHSPSYEQYF.